The clone carrying this T cell receptor beta chain was seen once. The sample originates from a study of blood T cell repertoires in COVID-19. This CDR3 region has 15 residues. CDR1 is KGHSH, CDR2 LQKENI, per germline. V lost 6 bases to trimming and J lost 6 bases; unmatched junction nucleotides: 12. Some clones are missing from TCRdb's copy, which holds only in-frame ones; the method was immunoSEQ multiplex PCR. The data hold around 71,000 clones, with about nine tenths observed a single time. J is TRBJ2-7 and V is TRBV18; TRBD1 agrees at 9 bases. The source is a woman aged 60 to 75 with acute or convalescent COVID-19. The sequenced material came from peripheral blood. CDR3 bases: TGTGCCAGCTCGGAGGGACAGGGAAGTATTAGCGAGCAGTACTTC. Translated, it gives CASSEGQGSISEQYF.